Here is one T cell receptor beta chain with its context. As yet, its antigen is unknown. One end of the junction varies from germline; a read error may be responsible. This sample was included in a study of cytomegalovirus exposure and HLA in healthy donors. Study in general: The Caucasian-associated ancestry cluster contained more than 75% of the roughly 400 genotyped donors. Findings of the study overall: A classifier reportedly called cytomegalovirus status with high sensitivity and specificity. Later analysis suggested links between common viral pathogens and several top significant clusters.

This CDR3 is 16 amino acids long. Germline V lookup: CDR1 MNHEY, CDR2 SMNVEV (reference sequence). Use of 60 Vbeta and 13 Jbeta primers characterized the PCR. Here immunoSEQ multiplex PCR was the method, and the copy in TCRdb shows in-frame clones only, minus some. The sample lists approximately 180,000 clones; roughly four fifths were seen once. The sample taken for sequencing was PBMCs. This receptor was identified in a girl aged 5 to 17 in good health and CMV-seropositive. This rearrangement joins TRBV27 to TRBJ1-4, with 9 bases aligning to TRBD1. CDR3 in DNA: TGTGCCAGCAAAAGAAGCAAGTGGACAGGGGAAGAAAAACTGGTTTTT. Residues: CASKRSKWTGEEKLVF.